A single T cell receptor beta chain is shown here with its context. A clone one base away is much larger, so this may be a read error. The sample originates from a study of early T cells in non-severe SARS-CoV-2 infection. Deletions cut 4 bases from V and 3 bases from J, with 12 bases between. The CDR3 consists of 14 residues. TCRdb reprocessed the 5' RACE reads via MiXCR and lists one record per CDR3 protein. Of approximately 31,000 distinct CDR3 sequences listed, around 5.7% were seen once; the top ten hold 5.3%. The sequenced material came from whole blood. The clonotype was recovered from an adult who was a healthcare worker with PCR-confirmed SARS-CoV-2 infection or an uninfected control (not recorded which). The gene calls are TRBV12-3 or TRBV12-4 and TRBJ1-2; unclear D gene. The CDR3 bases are TGTGCCAGCAGTTCGGCTCTCTCCCACTATGGCTACACCTTC. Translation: CASSSALSHYGYTF.